One T cell receptor beta chain is described in this entry. These data are taken from a study of blood T cell repertoires in COVID-19. Study at large: PBMCs, B-cell-depleted T cells, or T cells were the source of the cDNA or gDNA that made up the material.

This table comes from immunoSEQ multiplex PCR, and its TCRdb copy is limited to in-frame clones, with some not included. The sample includes about 83,000 clones, approximately 80% seen only once; the top ten take around 15%. The germline V and J ends were trimmed by 6 bases and 1 base, with 9 bases remaining between them. Germline assignment: CDR1 ENHRY and CDR2 SYGVKD. The CDR3 loop spans 13 amino acids. The sequenced sample consisted of peripheral blood. V is TRBV10-3 and J is TRBJ1-1; D call uncertain. This receptor was identified in an elderly woman with acute or convalescent COVID-19. The CDR3 DNA reads as TGTGCCATCAGAGTCTCAGAGAACACTGAAGCTTTCTTT. Its protein is CAIRVSENTEAFF.